This paragraph covers one TCR beta chain sequence. This clone's antigen is unknown. The sample holds no much larger clone one base away, and base qualities are not on file. These data come from a study of identical twins (dated by TCRdb to about 2016). With regard to the full study: The study deep-sequenced TCR alpha and beta repertoires from monozygotic twins, unrelated adults of various ages and cord blood to test whether fetal clonotypes persist. To rule out contamination, replicate twin experiments were performed at different times with different library preparation protocols.

Relative to germline, V is 5 bases shorter and J is 5 bases shorter, with 22 bases between their ends. Sequences MNHEY (CDR1) and SVGAGI (CDR2) are obtained from the germline V gene. The CDR3 sequence holds 16 residues, the cysteine and phenylalanine included. Of the read, only the CDR3 DNA is kept; its 48 bases are in frame from base 1. Receptor amplification or capture employed 5' RACE. The instrument was an Illumina HiSeq 2000. Template switching added a universal primer binding site, and the final cDNA carried a unique molecular identifier that allowed TCR cDNA molecules to be counted accurately. Specific primers in the conserved constant-segment region were used to synthesize first-strand cDNA for TCR alpha and beta chains. To control for contamination, each cDNA library was double barcoded with a SMART-Mk sample barcode plus Illumina barcodes. TruSeq adapter sequences and Illumina sample barcodes were added in two successive PCR steps. Sequencing of the TCR alpha and beta cDNA libraries was done on the Illumina HiSeq platform using custom primers. The study's own analysis went as follows. MiGEC was used to process raw reads and extract unique molecular identifiers, and MiXCR was used to find CDR3 positions. Recombination models were inferred per individual with the repgenHMM and IGoR tools using an EM algorithm. Shared clonotypes were analyzed with the tcR package in R, and sharing was normalized by the product of cloneset sizes. To study raw recombination free of thymic and clonal selection effects, out-of-frame nonproductive sequences were analyzed. The public reads were reprocessed in TCRdb via fastp at Q25 and MiXCR, keeping in-frame beta chains. One record per CDR3 amino acid sequence lists the most common genes and DNA. In this record, the V and J calls reflect TCRdb's handling and not the investigators' own analysis. Recorded for this sample are hundreds of thousands of distinct CDR3 sequences; 8.6% of them occurred a single time. The top ten clones comprise around 0.98% of the sample.

Here is what the overall study found, with its caveats: Conclusions relied on cross-sectional statistical analysis, since the same donors could not be followed over many years. Fewer insertions were carried by abundant cord blood beta clonotypes, a similar but weaker trend appeared in young adult naive repertoires, and no such trend appeared in memory repertoires. Out-of-frame TCR alpha sharing in monozygotic twins was systematically underestimated by recombination models, whereas sharing between unrelated individuals was in agreement with the recombination models. Compared with coincidental sharing between unrelated individuals, out-of-frame TCR alpha sequences shared between twins had an excess of sequences with low generation probability. Zero-insertion analyses could be partly confounded by invariant T cells such as MAIT and iNKT, although diverse VJ usage argued against such confounding for most clonotypes. Excess twin sharing in beta out-of-frame sequences was weaker because fewer shared sequences lowered the signal-to-noise ratio.

Only healthy Caucasian donors were included. Three pairs of female monozygotic twins, all aged 18 to 29 years, were included in the twin cohort. Peripheral blood mononuclear cells were used as the source from which RNA for TCR libraries was isolated. The same data also went into a second study, on yellow fever vaccine responses in identical twins. As noted in the second study: The T cell response to vaccination in identical twins was reported by the authors to appear partly convergent and partly personalized. The study precisely tracked vaccine-responding T cell clones in identical twins.

This clonotype originated in a woman in her late teens or twenties in good health. The sample comprised PBMCs. This chain joins TRBV6-5 to TRBJ2-7; TRBD1 is perhaps the D gene, given 6 matching bases. In nucleotides, the sequence is TGTGCCAGCAGTACCGACCACCAACAGGGAGAGGACGAGCAGTACTTC. This yields the protein CASSTDHQQGEDEQYF.